This is a list of T cell receptor beta chains from one sample in a study of T cell changes during pregnancy in multiple sclerosis. Libraries were prepared by immunoSEQ multiplex PCR; TCRdb keeps only in-frame clonotypes and omits some of them. The data show tens of thousands of clones, with roughly nine tenths seen just once and roughly 1.5% held by the top ten. The sample was peripheral blood, taken after pregnancy. The receptors here all came from a female donor with multiple sclerosis, enrolled in a pregnancy study. Both conserved end residues are part of each CDR3.

V gene,J gene,CDR3 protein
TRBV19,TRBJ1-1,CAASIGGWTEAFF
TRBV5-1,TRBJ2-5,CASTGTSFFQETQYF
TRBV19,TRBJ1-1,CASIKSTGEKTFF
TRBV18,TRBJ2-7,CASSRLGGQSAYEQYF
TRBV29-1,TRBJ1-1,CSVWGRGNTEAFF
TRBV30,TRBJ1-4,CAWTMGTVTTNEKLFF
TRBV28,TRBJ2-2,CASSWPGTGGDTGELFF
TRBV7-9,TRBJ2-5,CASSLVPGDQYF
TRBV7-9,TRBJ2-1,CASSLEEVDEQFF
TRBV2,TRBJ1-5,CASQLGQGRNQPQHF
TRBV5-1,TRBJ1-2,CASSLDGQGRGGYTF
TRBV19,TRBJ2-7,CASSTGTGASYEQYF
TRBV7-6,TRBJ2-3,CASSSSGKADTQYF
TRBV6-5,TRBJ2-3,CASSDRGSRTDTQYF
TRBV9,TRBJ2-3,CASSVAGGSTDTQYF
TRBV29-1,TRBJ2-1,CSVDATKRTYNEQFF
TRBV5-1,TRBJ1-3,CASSLSGSGNTIYF
TRBV6-1,TRBJ2-3,CASSATGLAGGPHTQYF
TRBV7-8,TRBJ2-1,CASSRERLASSYNEQFF
TRBV19,TRBJ2-3,CASSIVITYRTDTQYF
TRBV5-1,TRBJ1-2,CASSLAGRGNYGYTF
TRBV9,TRBJ2-3,CASSPWTGTDTQYF
TRBV4-1,TRBJ2-7,CASSHGRSVGYEQYF
TRBV4-1,TRBJ1-4,CASSQARGTNEKLFF
TRBV7-9,TRBJ2-1,CASSTHSGRAPNEQFF
TRBV5-1,TRBJ2-7,CASRNRGQGPPYEQYF
TRBV6-1,TRBJ2-7,CASSGSGYEQYF
TRBV5-1,TRBJ2-1,CASSSSSGSYNEQFF
TRBV10-1,TRBJ2-3,CASSADKTDTQYF
TRBV4-3,TRBJ2-7,CASSQGTGWDYEQYF
TRBV13,TRBJ1-1,CASSPRQGWGNTEAFF
TRBV5-1,TRBJ1-1,CASRGNTEAFF
TRBV7-8,TRBJ2-5,CASSLGLVEETQYF
TRBV4-1,TRBJ2-7,CASSLGTSGSYEQYF
TRBV6-4,TRBJ2-2,CASSENSATGELFF
TRBV12-2,TRBJ2-1,CASRLVPSGRGEQFF
TRBV2,TRBJ1-5,CASRGLNSNQPQHF
TRBV9,TRBJ1-2,CASSRTGSIGGYTF
TRBV10-2,TRBJ1-5,CASSETIRPQHF
TRBV6-1,TRBJ1-1,CASRRLQGMNTEAFF
TRBV4-1,TRBJ2-7,CASSAGTGFEQYF
TRBV4-1,TRBJ2-5,CASSPEGKGAEVSPSKETQYF
TRBV7-9,TRBJ2-2,CASSLGGNTGELFF
TRBV29-1,TRBJ2-2,CSVDSDRGSNTGELFF
TRBV14,TRBJ1-2,CASSQTAGFGYGYTF
TRBV7-2,TRBJ2-7,CASSHPPRRDEQYF
TRBV2,TRBJ1-2,CASSGGGRHYGYTF
TRBV6-1,TRBJ1-1,CASSEPGGGTEAFF
TRBV6-5,TRBJ2-7,CASSYAGGDEQYF
TRBV5-4,TRBJ2-3,CASSFQERSTQYF
TRBV6-6,TRBJ1-1,CASSYSGTGISEAFF
TRBV6-1,TRBJ2-7,CASSVGSHSYEQYF
TRBV6-5,TRBJ2-7,CASRETSHRSYEQYF